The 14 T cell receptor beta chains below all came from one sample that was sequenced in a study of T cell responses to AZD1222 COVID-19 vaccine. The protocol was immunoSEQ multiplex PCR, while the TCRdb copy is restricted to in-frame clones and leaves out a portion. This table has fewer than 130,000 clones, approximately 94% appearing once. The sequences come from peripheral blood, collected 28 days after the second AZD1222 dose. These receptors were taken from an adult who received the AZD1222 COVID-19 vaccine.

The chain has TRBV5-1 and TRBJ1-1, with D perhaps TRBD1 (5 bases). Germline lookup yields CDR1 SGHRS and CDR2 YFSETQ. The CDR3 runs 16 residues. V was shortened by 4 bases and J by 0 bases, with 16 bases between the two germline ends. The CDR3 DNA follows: TGCGCCAGCAGCCCGTTCCAGGGCGGGATGAACACTGAAGCTTTCTTT. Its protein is CASSPFQGGMNTEAFF.

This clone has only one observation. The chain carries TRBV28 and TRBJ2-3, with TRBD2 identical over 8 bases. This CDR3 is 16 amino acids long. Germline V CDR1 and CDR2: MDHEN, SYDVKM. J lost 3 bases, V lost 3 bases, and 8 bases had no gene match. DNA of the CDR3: TGTGCCAGCAGTTTCTCCCTAGCGGGCGGGACAGATACGCAGTATTTT. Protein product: CASSFSLAGGTDTQYF.

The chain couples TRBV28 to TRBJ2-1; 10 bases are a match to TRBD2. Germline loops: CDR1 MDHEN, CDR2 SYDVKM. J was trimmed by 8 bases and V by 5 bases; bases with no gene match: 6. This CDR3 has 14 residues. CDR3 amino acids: CASSPSGSIHEQFF. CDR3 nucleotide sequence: TGTGCCAGCAGTCCTAGCGGGAGTATTCATGAGCAGTTCTTC.

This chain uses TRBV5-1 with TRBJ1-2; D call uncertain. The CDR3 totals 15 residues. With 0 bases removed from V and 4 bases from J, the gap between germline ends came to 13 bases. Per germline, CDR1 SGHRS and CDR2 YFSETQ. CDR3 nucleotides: TGCGCCAGCAGCTTGGGTCCAATGGCGACCTATGGCTACACCTTC. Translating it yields CASSLGPMATYGYTF.

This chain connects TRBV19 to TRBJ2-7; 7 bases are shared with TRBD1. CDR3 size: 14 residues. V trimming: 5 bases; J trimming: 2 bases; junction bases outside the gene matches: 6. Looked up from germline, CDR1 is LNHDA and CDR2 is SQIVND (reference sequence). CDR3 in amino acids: CASSLGTATYEQYF. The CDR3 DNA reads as TGTGCCAGTAGTCTCGGGACAGCAACCTACGAGCAGTACTTC.

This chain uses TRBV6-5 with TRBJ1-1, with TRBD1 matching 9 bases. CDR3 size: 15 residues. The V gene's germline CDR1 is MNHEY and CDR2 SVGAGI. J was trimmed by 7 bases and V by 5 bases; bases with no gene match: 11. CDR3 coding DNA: TGTGCCAGCAGTAGACAGGGGGGGGATCAAATTGAAGCTTTCTTT. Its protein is CASSRQGGDQIEAFF.

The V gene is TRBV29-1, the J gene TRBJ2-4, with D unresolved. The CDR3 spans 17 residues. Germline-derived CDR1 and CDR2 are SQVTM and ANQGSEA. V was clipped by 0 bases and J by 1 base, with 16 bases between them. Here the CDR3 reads CSVEDWPGSGAKNIQYF. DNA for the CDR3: TGCAGCGTTGAAGACTGGCCTGGCTCCGGGGCCAAAAACATTCAGTACTTC. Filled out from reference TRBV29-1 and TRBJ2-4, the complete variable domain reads SAVISQKPSRDICQRGTSLTIQCQVDSQVTMMFWYRQQPGQSLTLIATANQGSEATYESGFVIDKFPISRPNLTFSTLTVSNMSPEDSSIYLCSVEDWPGSGAKNIQYFGAGTRLSVL.

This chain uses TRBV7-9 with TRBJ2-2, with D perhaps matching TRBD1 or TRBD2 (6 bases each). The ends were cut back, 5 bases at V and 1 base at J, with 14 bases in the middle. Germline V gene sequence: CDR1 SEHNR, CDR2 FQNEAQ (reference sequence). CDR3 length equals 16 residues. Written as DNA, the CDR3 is TGTGCCAGCAGCCCACGTGAGGGGGGGAACACCGGGGAGCTGTTTTTT. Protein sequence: CASSPREGGNTGELFF.

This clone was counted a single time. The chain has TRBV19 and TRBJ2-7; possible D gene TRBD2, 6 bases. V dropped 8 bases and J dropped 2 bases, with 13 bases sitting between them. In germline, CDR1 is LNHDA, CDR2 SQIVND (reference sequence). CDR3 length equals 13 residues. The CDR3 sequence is CASLEPGAYEQYF. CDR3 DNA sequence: TGTGCCAGTCTTGAACCGGGGGCCTACGAGCAGTACTTC. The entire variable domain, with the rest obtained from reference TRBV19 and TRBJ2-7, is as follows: DGGITQSPKYLFRKEGQNVTLSCEQNLNHDAMYWYRQDPGQGLRLIYYSQIVNDFQKGDIAEGYSVSREKKESFPLTVTSAQKNPTAFYLCASLEPGAYEQYFGPGTRLTVT.

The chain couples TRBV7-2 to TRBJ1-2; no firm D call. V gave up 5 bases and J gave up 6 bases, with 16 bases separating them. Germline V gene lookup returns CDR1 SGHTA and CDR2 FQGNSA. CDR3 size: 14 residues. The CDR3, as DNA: TGTGCCAGCAGCCCAGGTTTCGCCGGTCATGGCTACACCTTC. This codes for CASSPGFAGHGYTF.

The CDR3 DNA reads TGTGCCAGCAGCTTACAAGGGGGTTCCCCCCAGCATTTT. It translates to CASSLQGGSPQHF. V usage is TRBV7-8 and J usage is TRBJ1-5, with D possibly matching TRBD1 (6 bases). CDR1 is SGHVS, CDR2 FQNEAQ, per germline. The CDR3 loop spans 13 amino acids. V was clipped by 2 bases and J by 10 bases, with 12 bases between them.

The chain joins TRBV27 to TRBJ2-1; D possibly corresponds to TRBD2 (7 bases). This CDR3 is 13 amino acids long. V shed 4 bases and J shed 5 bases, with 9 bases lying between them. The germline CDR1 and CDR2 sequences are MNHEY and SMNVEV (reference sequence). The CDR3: CASSSGGHNEQFF. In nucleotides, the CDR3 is TGTGCCAGCAGTTCGGGGGGCCACAATGAGCAGTTCTTC.

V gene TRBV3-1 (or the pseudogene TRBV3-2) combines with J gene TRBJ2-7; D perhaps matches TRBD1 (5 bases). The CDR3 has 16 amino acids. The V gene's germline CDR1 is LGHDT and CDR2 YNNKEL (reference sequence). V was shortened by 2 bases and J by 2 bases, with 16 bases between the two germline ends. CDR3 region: CASSQYLRGLTYEQYF. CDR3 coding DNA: TGTGCCAGCAGCCAATATCTAAGGGGTCTAACCTACGAGCAGTACTTC.

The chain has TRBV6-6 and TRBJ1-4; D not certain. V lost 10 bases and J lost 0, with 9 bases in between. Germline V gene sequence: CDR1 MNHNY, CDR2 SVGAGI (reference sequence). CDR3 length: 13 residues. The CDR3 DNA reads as TGTGCCACCCCCACCGCAACTAATGAAAAACTGTTTTTT. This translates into CATPTATNEKLFF.